These 13 T cell receptor beta chains were all obtained from the same sample, sequenced in a study of blood T cell repertoires in COVID-19. The method was immunoSEQ multiplex PCR; TCRdb's version includes in-frame clones alone and lacks a portion of them. The sample includes approximately 240,000 clones, about 88% seen only once; the top ten take 2.1%. The sample comprised peripheral blood. These receptors were collected from a middle-aged woman who had recovered from COVID-19.

V usage is TRBV3-1 (or the pseudogene TRBV3-2) and J usage is TRBJ1-4; a weak D match, TRBD1 (5 bases). The CDR3 is 15 residues long. V was pared by 0 bases and J by 3 bases, with 8 bases between. Germline CDR1 and CDR2: LGHDT and YNNKEL (reference sequence). In nucleotides, the CDR3 is TGTGCCAGCAGCCAAGAATGGGGGGCTAATGAAAAACTGTTTTTT. Translated: CASSQEWGANEKLFF.

This rearrangement joins TRBV24-1 to TRBJ2-2, with 7 nucleotides matching TRBD1. The J segment lost 0 bases and the V segment lost 9 bases, leaving 3 bases of the junction unmatched. The CDR3 is 14 amino acids. CDR1 and CDR2 from the germline V gene are KGHDR and SFDVKD. The CDR3 region has the DNA TGTGCCACCGGACAGGACGCGAACACCGGGGAGCTGTTTTTT. It encodes CATGQDANTGELFF.

The chain links TRBV5-4 to TRBJ2-7; D is unresolved. Germline V gene data show CDR1 as SGHNT and CDR2 as YYREEE (reference sequence). The CDR3 has 13 amino acids. Trimming shortened V by 0 bases and J by 3 bases, and 7 bases separated the two germline ends. This CDR3 is CASSLGGLYEQYF. The DNA for the CDR3 is TGTGCCAGCAGCTTGGGCGGCCTCTACGAGCAGTACTTC.

The rearrangement uses TRBV19 and TRBJ2-1, with D possibly being TRBD2 (6 bases). Trimming took 1 base from V and 2 from J, leaving 12 bases between them. The CDR3 is 16 amino acids. Germline V gene sequence: CDR1 LNHDA, CDR2 SQIVND (reference sequence). The CDR3 region is CASSIARRAAYNEQFF. In DNA form, the CDR3 reads TGTGCCAGTAGTATAGCGAGGAGGGCCGCCTACAATGAGCAGTTCTTC.

About this clone: This sample includes further DNA sequences coding for the same CDR3. The J gene is TRBJ1-2, the V gene TRBV27; TRBD1 aligns across 9 bases. Germline CDR1 MNHEY, CDR2 SMNVEV (reference sequence). The CDR3 runs 13 residues. V gave up 3 bases and J gave up 6 bases; unmatched junction bases: 2. CDR3 amino acids: CASSLGQGHGYTF. The DNA of the CDR3 is TGTGCCAGCAGTTTGGGACAGGGCCATGGCTACACCTTC.

This CDR3 reads CAIRDLAGAVDTQYF. In nucleotides, the CDR3 is TGTGCCATCAGGGACCTAGCGGGGGCTGTGGATACGCAGTATTTT. This chain uses TRBV10-3 with TRBJ2-3, with 10 bases matching TRBD2. J gave up 6 bases and V 6 bases, and 9 bases lay outside the gene matches. From germline, CDR1 is ENHRY and CDR2 SYGVKD. This CDR3 has 15 residues.

This clone was seen just once. The chain employs TRBV5-1 and TRBJ2-3, with 10 bases that match TRBD2. Germline V gene sequence: CDR1 SGHRS, CDR2 YFSETQ. V gave up 4 bases and J gave up 2 bases; unmatched junction bases: 7. This CDR3 is 16 amino acids long. CDR3 protein: CASSPRLAGITDTQYF. For the CDR3, the DNA is TGCGCCAGCAGCCCCCGACTAGCGGGCATCACAGATACGCAGTATTTT.

This clone was seen only a few times. The rearrangement uses TRBV11-1 and TRBJ2-1; 9 bases map to TRBD1. The CDR3 is 14 residues long. V gave up 6 bases and J gave up 3 bases; unmatched junction bases: 3. In germline, CDR1 is SGHAT, CDR2 FQDESV (reference sequence). In DNA, the CDR3 is TGTGCCAGCAGGCGGGACAGGGTCTACAATGAGCAGTTCTTC. The encoded protein is CASRRDRVYNEQFF.

The V call is TRBV19, the J call TRBJ1-5; 11 bases are shared with TRBD1. The CDR3 contains 17 residues. Germline V lookup: CDR1 LNHDA, CDR2 SQIVND (reference sequence). V was clipped by 1 base and J by 4 bases; unmatched bases: 6. The CDR3 reads CASSIGTGGTLNQPQHF. CDR3 sequence (DNA): TGTGCCAGTAGTATAGGGACAGGGGGCACGCTTAATCAGCCCCAGCATTTT.

The chain links TRBV7-2 to TRBJ2-7, with 8 positions matching TRBD1. Germline trimming cut 4 bases from V and 4 bases from J; bases unmatched to any gene: 9. Germline loops: CDR1 SGHTA, CDR2 FQGNSA. The CDR3 length is 15 residues. The CDR3 loop reads CASSSQIGQGYEQYF. CDR3 nucleotide sequence: TGTGCCAGCAGCTCCCAAATCGGACAGGGTTACGAGCAGTACTTC.

This clone was counted only a few times. J is TRBJ1-1 and V is TRBV12-3 or TRBV12-4; TRBD1 might be the D (6 bases). The CDR3 is made up of 13 amino acids. Trimming pared 7 bases from V and 1 base from J, leaving 10 bases between. The CDR3 here is CASILGGNTEAFF. DNA for the CDR3: TGTGCCAGCATCTTAGGGGGGAACACTGAAGCTTTCTTT.

V and J are TRBV4-3 and TRBJ2-7; 8 positions match TRBD1. Germline loops: CDR1 LGHNA, CDR2 YSLEER. The CDR3 loop spans 18 amino acids. The V gene end was trimmed by 0 bases and the J gene end by 0 bases; junction bases not matched to a gene: 10. CDR3 DNA: TGCGCCAGCAGCCAAGAAGGGATCGGACAGGGAAGCTCCTACGAGCAGTACTTC. It specifies CASSQEGIGQGSSYEQYF.

The genes are TRBV3-1 (or the pseudogene TRBV3-2) and TRBJ2-7, with 7 bases identical to TRBD2. CDR1 is LGHDT, CDR2 YNNKEL, per germline (reference sequence). The trim removed 2 bases at V and 2 bases at J, leaving 6 bases unmatched. The length of the CDR3 is 15 residues. The CDR3 nucleotides read TGTGCCAGCAGCCAAAGCGGGAAAGGGGCCTACGAGCAGTACTTC. Its protein product is CASSQSGKGAYEQYF.